A selection of T cell receptor beta chains follows, all from one sample in a study of spatial heterogeneity in lung cancer. TCRdb re-called the 5' RACE reads through MiXCR, storing one row per CDR3 protein. Of around 100,000 distinct CDR3 sequences in the sample, approximately 4.7% were seen once. Source: lung tumor tissue, taken at surgery. The origin of the receptors is a male donor with early-stage non-small cell lung cancer. Each CDR3 is given with its conserved first and last residue. The D gene is left open where the match is weak. Where a row states a size, it is once, few, many or the class of an expanded clone; other rows omit it.

V gene,D gene,J gene,clone size,CDR3 protein,CDR3 DNA
TRBV5-4,NA,TRBJ2-5,many,CASSRPGTSQETQYF,TGTGCCAGCAGTCGACCGGGAACCTCGCAAGAGACCCAGTACTTC
TRBV12-3/TRBV12-4,TRBD1,TRBJ1-2,many,CASSLKAGQGYGYTF,TGTGCCAGCAGTCTAAAGGCGGGACAGGGCTATGGCTACACCTTC
TRBV20-1,NA,TRBJ1-4,many,CSAIRDVNEKLFF,TGCAGTGCGATCCGGGACGTAAATGAAAAACTGTTTTTT
TRBV7-2,NA,TRBJ2-2,few,CASTWVLGELFF,TGTGCCAGCACGTGGGTTTTGGGGGAGCTGTTTTTT
TRBV28,NA,TRBJ1-4,many,CASSLSGATNEKLFF,TGTGCCAGCAGTTTATCCGGCGCAACTAATGAAAAACTGTTTTTT
TRBV18,NA,TRBJ1-5,many,CASSPSESQPQHF,TGTGCCAGCTCACCATCGGAATCTCAGCCCCAGCATTTT
TRBV29-1,TRBD2,TRBJ2-1,few,CSVVGGRDYNEQFF,TGCAGCGTTGTGGGCGGGAGGGATTACAATGAGCAGTTCTTC
TRBV11-2,NA,TRBJ1-4,NA,CASSLLSAHGATNEKLFF,TGTGCCAGCAGCTTACTATCAGCCCACGGCGCAACTAATGAAAAACTGTTTTTT
TRBV20-1,TRBD2,TRBJ2-7,many,CSASGTSGSLDEQYF,TGCAGTGCTTCCGGGACTAGCGGGAGCCTTGACGAGCAGTACTTC
TRBV6-2/TRBV6-3,TRBD1,TRBJ1-5,many,CASSLPPGQGKPQHF,TGTGCCAGCAGTCTTCCACCGGGACAGGGGAAGCCCCAGCATTTT
TRBV2,NA,TRBJ2-7,many,CASSVAGSYEQYF,TGTGCCAGCAGTGTCGCCGGGAGCTACGAGCAGTACTTC
TRBV7-2,NA,TRBJ2-1,many,CASSSWGSTYNEQFF,TGTGCCAGCAGCTCATGGGGGAGCACCTACAATGAGCAGTTCTTC
TRBV28,NA,TRBJ1-6,NA,CASSLRGNRVGWQSPLHF,TGTGCCAGCAGTTTAAGGGGAAATCGGGTAGGGTGGCAGTCACCCCTCCACTTT
TRBV6-1,NA,TRBJ2-5,many,CAITTGIHQETQYF,TGTGCCATCACCACAGGGATTCACCAAGAGACCCAGTACTTC
TRBV6-6,TRBD1,TRBJ1-6,many,CASSDKLSGQGAEALHF,TGTGCCAGCAGTGACAAGCTGTCGGGACAGGGGGCTGAGGCCCTCCACTTT
TRBV12-3/TRBV12-4,NA,TRBJ1-5,NA,CASSDGSNQPQHF,TGTGCCAGCAGCGATGGGAGCAATCAGCCCCAGCATTTT
TRBV5-4,NA,TRBJ2-7,many,CASSSRTVPYEQYF,TGTGCCAGCAGCTCAAGGACCGTTCCCTACGAGCAGTACTTC
TRBV2,NA,TRBJ1-1,many,CASSFRPDGMNTEAFF,TGTGCCAGCAGTTTCCGACCTGACGGTATGAACACTGAAGCTTTCTTT
TRBV28,NA,TRBJ1-2,many,CASSLRARSYTF,TGTGCCAGCAGTTTGCGGGCTAGGAGCTACACCTTC
TRBV6-5,TRBD1,TRBJ2-6,NA,CASSPVLGDRGAGANVMTF,TGTGCCAGCAGCCCCGTTCTAGGGGACAGGGGTGCTGGGGCCAACGTCATGACTTTC
TRBV6-5,TRBD1,TRBJ2-1,NA,CASSYVQGNEQFF,TGTGCCAGCAGTTACGTACAGGGGAATGAGCAGTTCTTC
TRBV12-3/TRBV12-4,NA,TRBJ2-5,NA,CASRSEIQETQYF,TGTGCCAGCAGAAGCGAAATACAAGAGACCCAGTACTTC
TRBV9,NA,TRBJ2-7,many,CASSAYPGPSYEQYF,TGTGCCAGCAGCGCCTATCCGGGACCTTCCTACGAGCAGTACTTC
TRBV6-1,NA,TRBJ2-1,many,CASSSGDNVFEQFF,TGTGCCAGCAGTTCCGGGGATAATGTGTTTGAGCAGTTCTTC
TRBV5-4,NA,TRBJ2-7,many,CASSPGTPYEQYF,TGTGCCAGCAGCCCCGGGACTCCGTACGAGCAGTACTTC
TRBV7-9,NA,TRBJ1-1,many,CASSPGVGGNTEAFF,TGTGCCAGCAGCCCTGGAGTGGGGGGAAACACTGAAGCTTTCTTT
TRBV5-1,NA,TRBJ1-2,many,CASSFTGAGTSGYTF,TGCGCCAGCAGCTTCACCGGGGCCGGAACTTCTGGCTACACCTTC
TRBV4-1,NA,TRBJ1-2,many,CASSQGRWNMGYTF,TGCGCCAGCAGCCAAGGACGGTGGAATATGGGCTACACCTTC
TRBV11-2,NA,TRBJ2-4,many,CASTNIELAKNIQYF,TGTGCCAGCACCAACATCGAGCTAGCCAAAAACATTCAGTACTTC
TRBV4-1,TRBD2,TRBJ2-1,many,CASSQPRSSGGSYNEQFF,TGCGCCAGCAGCCAGCCCCGATCTAGCGGCGGGTCCTACAATGAGCAGTTCTTC
TRBV3-1,NA,TRBJ2-2,many,CARFNWFTGELFF,TGTGCCCGTTTTAATTGGTTCACCGGGGAGCTGTTTTTT
TRBV7-9,NA,TRBJ1-1,NA,CASSTGGQMNTEAFF,TGTGCCAGCAGCACCGGGGGACAAATGAACACTGAAGCTTTCTTT
TRBV29-1,TRBD2,TRBJ2-3,many,CSVEGSGTSGSDTQYF,TGCAGCGTTGAAGGCTCCGGGACTAGCGGGAGCGATACGCAGTATTTT
TRBV12-3/TRBV12-4,TRBD2,TRBJ2-1,many,CASTKGLAVGNNNEQFF,TGTGCCAGCACCAAAGGACTAGCGGTAGGGAATAACAATGAGCAGTTCTTC
TRBV5-5,TRBD2,TRBJ2-2,many,CASSRDQLAGGHRELFF,TGTGCCAGCAGCCGAGACCAACTAGCGGGAGGGCACAGGGAGCTGTTTTTT
TRBV6-1,NA,TRBJ2-3,few,CASRGPGPRGDTQYF,TGTGCCAGCAGAGGGCCAGGGCCCCGGGGTGATACGCAGTATTTT
TRBV4-1,TRBD1,TRBJ1-1,NA,CASSRQGMGMNTEAFF,TGCGCCAGCAGCCGACAGGGGATGGGGATGAACACTGAAGCTTTCTTT
TRBV7-9,NA,TRBJ1-4,NA,CASSSPTPGRSEKLFF,TGTGCCAGCAGCTCACCCACACCGGGACGTAGTGAAAAACTGTTTTTT
TRBV20-1,NA,TRBJ2-7,many,CSAKDGRRGDYEQYF,TGCAGTGCTAAGGACGGCCGGAGGGGGGACTACGAGCAGTACTTC
TRBV7-8,NA,TRBJ2-5,many,CASSPSMLETQYF,TGTGCCAGCAGCCCTAGTATGTTGGAGACCCAGTACTTC
TRBV28,TRBD2,TRBJ2-5,few,CASSSQGVSGRAFRETQYF,TGTGCCAGCAGTTCCCAAGGGGTTAGCGGGAGGGCTTTTCGAGAGACCCAGTACTTC
TRBV11-2,NA,TRBJ2-2,NA,CASSLNRVTGELFF,TGTGCCAGCAGCTTGAACAGGGTTACCGGGGAGCTGTTTTTT